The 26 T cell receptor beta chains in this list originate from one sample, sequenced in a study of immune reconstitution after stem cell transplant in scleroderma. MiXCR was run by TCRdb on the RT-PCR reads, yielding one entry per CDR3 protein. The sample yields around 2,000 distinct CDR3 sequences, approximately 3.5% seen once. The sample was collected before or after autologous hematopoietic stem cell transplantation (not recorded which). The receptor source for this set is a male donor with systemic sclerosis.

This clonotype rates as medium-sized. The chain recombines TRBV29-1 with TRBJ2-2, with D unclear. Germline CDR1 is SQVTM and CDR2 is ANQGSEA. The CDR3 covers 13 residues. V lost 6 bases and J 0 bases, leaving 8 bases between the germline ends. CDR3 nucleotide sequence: TGCAGCGTCCCTCGACCGAACACCGGGGAGCTGTTTTTT. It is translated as CSVPRPNTGELFF.

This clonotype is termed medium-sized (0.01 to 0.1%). The CDR3 DNA reads TGTGCCAGCAGTGAATATCAGGAGTTGGACGATGGCTACACCTTC. It codes for CASSEYQELDDGYTF. The chain carries TRBV25-1 and TRBJ1-2; no clear D. The CDR3 has 15 residues. V lost 0 bases and J lost 6, with 14 bases in between. The germline V gene encodes CDR1 MGHDK and CDR2 SYGVNS.

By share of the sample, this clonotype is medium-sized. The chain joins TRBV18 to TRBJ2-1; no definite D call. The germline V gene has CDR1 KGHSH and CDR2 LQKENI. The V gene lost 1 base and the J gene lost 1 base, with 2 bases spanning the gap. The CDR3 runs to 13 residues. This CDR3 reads CASSPQSYNEQFF. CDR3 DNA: TGTGCCAGCTCACCACAGTCCTACAATGAGCAGTTCTTC.

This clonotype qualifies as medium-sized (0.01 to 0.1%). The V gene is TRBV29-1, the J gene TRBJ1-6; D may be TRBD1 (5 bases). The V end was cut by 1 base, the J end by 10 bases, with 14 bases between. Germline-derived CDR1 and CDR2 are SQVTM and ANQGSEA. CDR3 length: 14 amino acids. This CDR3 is CSVEVGRGGSPLHF. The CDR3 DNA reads TGCAGCGTTGAAGTAGGTAGGGGAGGCTCACCCCTCCACTTT.

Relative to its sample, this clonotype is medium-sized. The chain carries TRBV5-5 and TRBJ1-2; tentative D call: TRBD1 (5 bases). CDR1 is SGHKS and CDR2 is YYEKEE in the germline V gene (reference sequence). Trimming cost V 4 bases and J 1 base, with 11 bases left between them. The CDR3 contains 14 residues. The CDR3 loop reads CASSPGLSNYGYTF. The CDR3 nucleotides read TGTGCCAGCAGCCCGGGACTTAGTAACTATGGCTACACCTTC.

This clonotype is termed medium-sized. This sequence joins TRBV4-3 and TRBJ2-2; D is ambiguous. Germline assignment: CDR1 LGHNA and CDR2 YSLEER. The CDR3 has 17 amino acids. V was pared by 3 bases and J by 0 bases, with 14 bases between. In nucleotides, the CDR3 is TGCGCCAGCAGCCAGTATGCCCTAGTTCCGAACACCGGGGAGCTGTTTTTT. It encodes CASSQYALVPNTGELFF.

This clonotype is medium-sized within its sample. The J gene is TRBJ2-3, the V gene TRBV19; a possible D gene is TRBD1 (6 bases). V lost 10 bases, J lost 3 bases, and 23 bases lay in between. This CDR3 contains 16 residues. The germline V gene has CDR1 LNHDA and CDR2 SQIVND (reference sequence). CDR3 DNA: TGTGCCACCGGTCTCGGATGGCAGGGGAAGACAGATACGCAGTATTTT. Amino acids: CATGLGWQGKTDTQYF.

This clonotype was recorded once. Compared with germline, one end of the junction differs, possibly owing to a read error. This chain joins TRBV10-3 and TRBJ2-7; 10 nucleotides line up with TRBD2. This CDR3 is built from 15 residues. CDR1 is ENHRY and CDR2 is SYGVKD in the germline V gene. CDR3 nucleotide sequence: TGTGCCGTCAGTGGCGGACTAGCGGAATCCTACGAGCAGTACTTC. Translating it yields CAVSGGLAESYEQYF.

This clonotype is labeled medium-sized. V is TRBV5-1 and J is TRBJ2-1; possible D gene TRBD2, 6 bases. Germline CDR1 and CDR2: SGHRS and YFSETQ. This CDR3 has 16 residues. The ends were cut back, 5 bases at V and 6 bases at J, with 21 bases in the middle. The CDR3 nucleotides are TGCGCCAGCAGAACCACCGGGACTGGTCTATTCAATGAGCAGTTCTTC. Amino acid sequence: CASRTTGTGLFNEQFF.

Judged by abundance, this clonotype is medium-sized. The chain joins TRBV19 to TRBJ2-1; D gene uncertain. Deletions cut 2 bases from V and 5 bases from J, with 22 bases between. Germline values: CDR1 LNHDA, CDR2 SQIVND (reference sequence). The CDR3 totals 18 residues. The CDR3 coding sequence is TGTGCCAGTAGTATATCAGAAGGGTTTGTGGCCCTACACAATGAGCAGTTCTTC. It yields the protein CASSISEGFVALHNEQFF.

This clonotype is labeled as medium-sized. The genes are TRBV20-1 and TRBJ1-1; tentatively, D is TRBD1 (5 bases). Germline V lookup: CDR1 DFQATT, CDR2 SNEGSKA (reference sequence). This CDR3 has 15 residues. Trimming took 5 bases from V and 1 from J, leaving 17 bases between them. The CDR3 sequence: CSAFGWGLQNTEAFF. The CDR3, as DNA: TGCAGTGCTTTCGGGTGGGGCCTCCAGAACACTGAAGCTTTCTTT.

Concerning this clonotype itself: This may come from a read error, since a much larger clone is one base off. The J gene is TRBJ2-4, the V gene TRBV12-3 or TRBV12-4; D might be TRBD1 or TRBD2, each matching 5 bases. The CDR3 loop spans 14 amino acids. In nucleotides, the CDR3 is TGTGCCAGCAGTTTTGATGGGACCAAAAACATTCAGTGCTTC. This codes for CASSFDGTKNIQCF.

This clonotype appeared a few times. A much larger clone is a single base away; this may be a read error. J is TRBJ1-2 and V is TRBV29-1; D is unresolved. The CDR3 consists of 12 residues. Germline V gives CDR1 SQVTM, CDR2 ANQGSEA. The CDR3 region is CGVDTRNYGYTF. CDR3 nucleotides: TGCGGCGTTGATACCAGGAACTATGGCTACACCTTC.

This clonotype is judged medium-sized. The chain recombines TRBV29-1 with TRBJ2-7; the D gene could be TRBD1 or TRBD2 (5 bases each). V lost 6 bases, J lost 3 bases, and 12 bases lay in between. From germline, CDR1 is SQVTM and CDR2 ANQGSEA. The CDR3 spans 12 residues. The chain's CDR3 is CSVDGDRYEQYF. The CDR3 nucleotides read TGCAGCGTGGATGGGGACCGCTACGAGCAGTACTTC.

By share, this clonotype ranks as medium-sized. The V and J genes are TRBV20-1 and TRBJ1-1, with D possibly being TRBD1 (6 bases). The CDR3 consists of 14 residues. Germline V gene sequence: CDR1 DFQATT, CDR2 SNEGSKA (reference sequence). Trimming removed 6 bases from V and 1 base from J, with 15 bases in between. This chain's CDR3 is CSAPDRTENTEAFF. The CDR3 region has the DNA TGCAGTGCGCCTGACAGGACAGAGAACACTGAAGCTTTCTTT.

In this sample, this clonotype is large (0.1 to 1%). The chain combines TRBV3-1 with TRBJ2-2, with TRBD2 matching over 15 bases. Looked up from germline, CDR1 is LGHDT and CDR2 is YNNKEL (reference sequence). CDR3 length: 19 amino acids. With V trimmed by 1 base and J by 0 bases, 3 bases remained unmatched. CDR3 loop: CASSQAGLAGGPNTGELFF. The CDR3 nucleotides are TGTGCCAGCAGCCAAGCCGGACTAGCGGGGGGGCCGAACACCGGGGAGCTGTTTTTT.

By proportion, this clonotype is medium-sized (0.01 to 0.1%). The CDR3 DNA reads TGCGCCAGCAGCTCAACAGGGGCGAAGGGAACGTCCTACGAGCAGTACTTC. This codes for CASSSTGAKGTSYEQYF. This chain links TRBV5-1 with TRBJ2-7, with TRBD1 matching 7 bases. The CDR3 extends over 17 amino acids. Germline CDR1 SGHRS, CDR2 YFSETQ. The J segment lost 1 base and the V segment lost 3 bases, leaving 13 bases of the junction unmatched.

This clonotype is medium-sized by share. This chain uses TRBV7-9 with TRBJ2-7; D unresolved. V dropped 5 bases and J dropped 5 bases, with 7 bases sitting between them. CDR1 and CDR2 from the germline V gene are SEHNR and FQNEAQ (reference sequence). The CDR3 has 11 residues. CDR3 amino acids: CASSPLNEQYF. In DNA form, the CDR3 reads TGTGCCAGCAGCCCCCTGAACGAGCAGTACTTC.

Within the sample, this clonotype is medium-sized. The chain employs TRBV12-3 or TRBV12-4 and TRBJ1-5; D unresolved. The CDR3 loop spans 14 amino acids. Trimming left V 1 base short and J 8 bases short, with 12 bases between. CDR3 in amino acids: CASSLVGGKEPQHF. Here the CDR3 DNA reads TGTGCCAGCAGTTTAGTTGGAGGGAAGGAGCCCCAGCATTTT.

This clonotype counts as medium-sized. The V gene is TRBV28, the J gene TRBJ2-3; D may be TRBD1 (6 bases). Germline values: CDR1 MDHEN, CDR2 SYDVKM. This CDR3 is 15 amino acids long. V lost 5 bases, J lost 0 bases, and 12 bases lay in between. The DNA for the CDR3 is TGTGCCAGCAGTCCAGGGGTATCTAGCACAGATACGCAGTATTTT. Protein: CASSPGVSSTDTQYF.

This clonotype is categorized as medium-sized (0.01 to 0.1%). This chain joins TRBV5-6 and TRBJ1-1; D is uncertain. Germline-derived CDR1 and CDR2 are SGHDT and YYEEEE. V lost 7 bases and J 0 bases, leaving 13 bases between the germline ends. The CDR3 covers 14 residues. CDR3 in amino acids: CASQVRGMNTEAFF. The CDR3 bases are TGTGCCAGCCAAGTCCGCGGAATGAACACTGAAGCTTTCTTT. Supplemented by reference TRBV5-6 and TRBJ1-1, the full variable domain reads DAGVTQSPTHLIKTRGQQVTLRCSPKSGHDTVSWYQQALGQGPQFIFQYYEEEERQRGNFPDRFSGHQFPNYSSELNVNALLLGDSALYLCASQVRGMNTEAFFGQGTRLTVV.

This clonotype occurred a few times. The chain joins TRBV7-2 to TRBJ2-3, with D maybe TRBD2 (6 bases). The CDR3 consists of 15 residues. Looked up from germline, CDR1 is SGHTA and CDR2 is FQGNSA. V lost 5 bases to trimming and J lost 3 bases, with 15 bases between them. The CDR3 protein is CASSPHPRGTDTQYF. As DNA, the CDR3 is TGTGCCAGCAGCCCACACCCCCGGGGGACAGATACGCAGTATTTT. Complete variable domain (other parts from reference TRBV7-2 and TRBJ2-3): GAGVSQSPSNKVTEKGKDVELRCDPISGHTALYWYRQSLGQGLEFLIYFQGNSAPDKSGLPSDRFSAERTGGSVSTLTIQRTQQEDSAVYLCASSPHPRGTDTQYFGPGTRLTVL.

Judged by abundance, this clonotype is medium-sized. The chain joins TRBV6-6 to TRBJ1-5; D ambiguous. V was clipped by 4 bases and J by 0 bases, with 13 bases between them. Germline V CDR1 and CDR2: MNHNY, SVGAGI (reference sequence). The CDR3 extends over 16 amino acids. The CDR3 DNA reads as TGTGCCAGCAGTTTTCCCCGGGATTATAGCAATCAGCCCCAGCATTTT. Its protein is CASSFPRDYSNQPQHF.

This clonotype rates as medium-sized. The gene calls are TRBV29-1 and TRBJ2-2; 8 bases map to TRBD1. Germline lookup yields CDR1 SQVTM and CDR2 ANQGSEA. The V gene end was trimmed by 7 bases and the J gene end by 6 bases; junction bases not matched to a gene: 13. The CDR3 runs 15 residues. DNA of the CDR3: TGCAGCGGCGTAAGACAGGGGTTGACGGCCGGGGAGCTGTTTTTT. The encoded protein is CSGVRQGLTAGELFF.

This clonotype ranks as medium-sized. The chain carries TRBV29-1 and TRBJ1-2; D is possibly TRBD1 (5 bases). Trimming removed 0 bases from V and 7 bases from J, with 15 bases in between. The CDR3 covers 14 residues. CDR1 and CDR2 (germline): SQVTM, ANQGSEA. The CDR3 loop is CSVEDDGGLGGYTF. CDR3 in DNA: TGCAGCGTTGAAGATGACGGGGGATTAGGTGGCTACACCTTC.

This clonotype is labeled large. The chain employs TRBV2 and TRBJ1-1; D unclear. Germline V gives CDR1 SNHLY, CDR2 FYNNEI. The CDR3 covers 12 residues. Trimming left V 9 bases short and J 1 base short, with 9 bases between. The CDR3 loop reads CARPTSNTEAFF. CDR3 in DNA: TGTGCCAGACCAACATCGAACACTGAAGCTTTCTTT. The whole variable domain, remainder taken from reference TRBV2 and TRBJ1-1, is EPEVTQTPSHQVTQMGQEVILRCVPISNHLYFYWYRQILGQKVEFLVSFYNNEISEKSEIFDDQFSVERPDGSNFTLKIRSTKLEDSAMYFCARPTSNTEAFFGQGTRLTVV.